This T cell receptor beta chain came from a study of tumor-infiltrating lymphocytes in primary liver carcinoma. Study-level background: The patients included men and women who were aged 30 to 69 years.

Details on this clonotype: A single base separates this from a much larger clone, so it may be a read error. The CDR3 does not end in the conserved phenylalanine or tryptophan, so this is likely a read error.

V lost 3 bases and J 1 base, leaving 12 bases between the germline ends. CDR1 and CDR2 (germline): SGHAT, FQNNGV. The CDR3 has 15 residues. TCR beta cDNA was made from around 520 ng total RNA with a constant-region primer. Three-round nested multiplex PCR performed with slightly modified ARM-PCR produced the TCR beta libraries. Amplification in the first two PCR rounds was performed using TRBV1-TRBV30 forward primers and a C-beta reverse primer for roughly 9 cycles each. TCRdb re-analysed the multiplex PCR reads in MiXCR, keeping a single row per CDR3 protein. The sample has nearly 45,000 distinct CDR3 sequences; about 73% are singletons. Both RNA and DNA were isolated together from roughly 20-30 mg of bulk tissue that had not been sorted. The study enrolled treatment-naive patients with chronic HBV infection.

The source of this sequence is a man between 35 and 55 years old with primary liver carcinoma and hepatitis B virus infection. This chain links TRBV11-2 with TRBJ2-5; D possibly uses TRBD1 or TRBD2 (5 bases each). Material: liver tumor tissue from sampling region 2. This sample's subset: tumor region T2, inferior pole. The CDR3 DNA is TGTGCCAGCAGCTTGGGACGGGCTAGCCAAGAGACCCAGTACCTC. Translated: CASSLGRASQETQYL.